Described below is a single T cell receptor (beta chain) sequence and its context. The antigen is not known. This entry comes from a study of CD4+ T cells in melanoma. Study observations and caveats: A reported correlation linked neoantigen-specific CD4+ T cells to CD8+, macrophage and B cell function. Neoantigen-specific CD4+ T cells in melanoma reportedly had diverse differentiation states.

V lost 0 bases to trimming and J lost 4 bases, with 10 bases between them. Germline V gives CDR1 SNHLY, CDR2 FYNNEI. CDR3 length equals 15 residues. Here immunoSEQ multiplex PCR was the method, and the copy in TCRdb shows in-frame clones only, minus some. In the table there are 52,000 or so clones, approximately 70% of which are singletons. V gene TRBV2 combines with J gene TRBJ1-5; a possible D gene is TRBD1 (5 bases). Material for sequencing was tumor tissue. This TCR derives from a human donor with melanoma. CDR3 sequence: CASSEAGAGNQPQHF. The DNA of the CDR3 is TGTGCCAGCAGTGAAGCCGGGGCGGGGAATCAGCCCCAGCATTTT.